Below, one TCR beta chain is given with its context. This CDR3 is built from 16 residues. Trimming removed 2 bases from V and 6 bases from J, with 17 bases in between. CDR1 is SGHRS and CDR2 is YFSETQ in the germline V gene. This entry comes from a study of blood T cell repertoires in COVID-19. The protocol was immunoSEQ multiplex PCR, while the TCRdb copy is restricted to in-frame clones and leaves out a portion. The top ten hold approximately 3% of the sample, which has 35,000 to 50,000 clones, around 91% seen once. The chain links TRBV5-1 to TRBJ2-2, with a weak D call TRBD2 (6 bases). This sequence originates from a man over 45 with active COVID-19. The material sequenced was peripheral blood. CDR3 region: CASSFDSMGGSGELFF. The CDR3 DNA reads TGCGCCAGCAGCTTCGATTCAATGGGGGGTTCCGGGGAGCTGTTTTTT.